This paragraph reports one TCR beta chain. This specimen comes from a study of blood T cell repertoires in COVID-19. Study at large: The analysed material was cDNA or gDNA that came from T cells, B-cell-depleted T cells, or PBMCs.

CDR1 is SGHDT and CDR2 is YYEEEE in the germline V gene. Deletions cut 4 bases from V and 8 bases from J, with 19 bases between. The CDR3 is made up of 14 amino acids. Profiling relied on immunoSEQ multiplex PCR, and the TCRdb table lists in-frame clones only, not all of them. The table has 150,000 to 200,000 clones, 70% to 85% seen once. The specimen sequenced was peripheral blood. The clonotype originates from a woman aged 40 to 50 with COVID-19, enrolled during active disease. The V and J genes are TRBV5-6 and TRBJ2-7, with a weak D call TRBD1 (6 bases). CDR3 bases: TGTGCCAGCAGCCTCCCCGGACAGCCTACGCAGCAGTACTTC. It codes for CASSLPGQPTQQYF.